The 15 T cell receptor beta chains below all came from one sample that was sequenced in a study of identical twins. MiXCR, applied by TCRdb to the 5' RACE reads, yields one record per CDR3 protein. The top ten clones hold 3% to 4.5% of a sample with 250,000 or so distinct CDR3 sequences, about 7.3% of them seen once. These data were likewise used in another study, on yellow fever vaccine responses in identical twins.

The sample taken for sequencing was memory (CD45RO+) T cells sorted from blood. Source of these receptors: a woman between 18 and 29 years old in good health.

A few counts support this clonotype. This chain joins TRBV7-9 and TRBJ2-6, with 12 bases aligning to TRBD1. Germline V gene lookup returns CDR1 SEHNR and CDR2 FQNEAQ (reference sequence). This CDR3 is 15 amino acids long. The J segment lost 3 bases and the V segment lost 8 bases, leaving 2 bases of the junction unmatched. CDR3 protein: CASGTGGVGANVLTF. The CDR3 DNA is TGTGCCAGCGGGACAGGGGGCGTTGGGGCCAACGTCCTGACTTTC.

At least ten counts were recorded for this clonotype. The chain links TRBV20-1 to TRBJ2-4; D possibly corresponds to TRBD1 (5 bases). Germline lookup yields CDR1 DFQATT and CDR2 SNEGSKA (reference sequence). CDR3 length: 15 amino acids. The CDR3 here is CSVGATTRAKNIQYF. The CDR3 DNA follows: TGCAGCGTAGGGGCTACCACGAGAGCCAAAAACATTCAGTACTTC.

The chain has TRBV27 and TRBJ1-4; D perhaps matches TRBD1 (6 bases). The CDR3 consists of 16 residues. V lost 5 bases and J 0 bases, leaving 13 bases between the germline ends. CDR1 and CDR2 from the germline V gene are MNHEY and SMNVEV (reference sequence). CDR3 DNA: TGTGCCAGCAGTCTCGGACAGCCTGCAACTAATGAAAAACTGTTTTTT. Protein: CASSLGQPATNEKLFF.

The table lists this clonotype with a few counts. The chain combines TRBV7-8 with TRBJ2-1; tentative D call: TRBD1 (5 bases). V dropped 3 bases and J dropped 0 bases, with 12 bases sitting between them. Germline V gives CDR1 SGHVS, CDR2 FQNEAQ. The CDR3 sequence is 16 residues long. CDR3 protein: CASSLRQSSSYNEQFF. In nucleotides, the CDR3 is TGTGCCAGCAGCTTGAGACAGTCAAGCTCCTACAATGAGCAGTTCTTC. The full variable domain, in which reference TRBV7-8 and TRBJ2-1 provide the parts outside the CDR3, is GAGVSQSPRYKVAKRGQDVALRCDPISGHVSLFWYQQALGQGPEFLTYFQNEAQLDKSGLPSDRFFAERPEGSVSTLKIQRTQQEDSAVYLCASSLRQSSSYNEQFFGPGTRLTVL.

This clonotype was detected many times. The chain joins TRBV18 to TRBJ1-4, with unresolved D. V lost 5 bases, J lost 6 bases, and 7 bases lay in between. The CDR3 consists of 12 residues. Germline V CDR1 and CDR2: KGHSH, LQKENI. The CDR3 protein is CASSSQDEKLFF. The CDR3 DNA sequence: TGTGCCAGCTCAAGTCAAGATGAAAAACTGTTTTTT.

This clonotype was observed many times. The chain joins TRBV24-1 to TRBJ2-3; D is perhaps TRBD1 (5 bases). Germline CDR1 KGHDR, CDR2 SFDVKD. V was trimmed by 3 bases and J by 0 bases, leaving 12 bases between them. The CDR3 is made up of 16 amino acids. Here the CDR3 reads CATSDRQNPSTDTQYF. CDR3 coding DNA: TGTGCCACCAGTGATCGACAGAATCCTAGCACAGATACGCAGTATTTT.

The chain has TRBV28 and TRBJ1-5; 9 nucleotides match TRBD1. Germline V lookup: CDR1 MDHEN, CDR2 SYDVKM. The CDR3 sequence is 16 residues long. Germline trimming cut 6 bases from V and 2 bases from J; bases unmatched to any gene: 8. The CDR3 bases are TGTGCCAGCAGCCCGAGTCGACAGGGGGGCAATCAGCCCCAGCATTTT. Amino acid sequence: CASSPSRQGGNQPQHF.

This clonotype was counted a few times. CDR3 sequence reads: CASSPGSFFYNEQFF. The CDR3 bases are TGTGCCAGCAGCCCAGGGTCTTTTTTCTACAATGAGCAGTTCTTC. V gene TRBV28 combines with J gene TRBJ2-1, with D maybe TRBD1 (5 bases). CDR3 length: 15 amino acids. The germline V and J ends were trimmed by 6 bases and 3 bases, with 15 bases remaining between them. The germline gives CDR1 MDHEN, CDR2 SYDVKM.

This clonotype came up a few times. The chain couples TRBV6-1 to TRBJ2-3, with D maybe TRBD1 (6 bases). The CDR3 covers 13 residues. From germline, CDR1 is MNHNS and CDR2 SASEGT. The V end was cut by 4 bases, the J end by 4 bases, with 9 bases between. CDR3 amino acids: CASSGQAPDTQYF. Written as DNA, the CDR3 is TGTGCCAGCAGTGGACAGGCCCCAGATACGCAGTATTTT.

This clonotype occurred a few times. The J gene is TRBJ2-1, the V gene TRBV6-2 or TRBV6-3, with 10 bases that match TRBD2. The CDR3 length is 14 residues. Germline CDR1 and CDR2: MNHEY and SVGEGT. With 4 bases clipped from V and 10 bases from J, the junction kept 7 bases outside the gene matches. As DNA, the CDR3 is TGTGCCAGCAGTTCGCTAGCGGGAGTTCGGGAGCAGTTCTTC. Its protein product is CASSSLAGVREQFF.

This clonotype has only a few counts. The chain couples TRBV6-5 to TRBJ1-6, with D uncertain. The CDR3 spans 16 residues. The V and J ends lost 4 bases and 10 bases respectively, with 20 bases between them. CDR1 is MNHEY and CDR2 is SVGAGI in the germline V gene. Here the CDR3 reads CASSSLAGVVKSPLHF. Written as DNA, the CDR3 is TGTGCCAGCAGTTCCCTTGCCGGGGTTGTGAAATCACCCCTCCACTTT.

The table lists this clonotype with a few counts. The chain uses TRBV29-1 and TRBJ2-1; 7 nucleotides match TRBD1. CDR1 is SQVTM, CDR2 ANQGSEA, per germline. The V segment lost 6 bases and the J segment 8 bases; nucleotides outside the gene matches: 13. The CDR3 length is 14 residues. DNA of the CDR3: TGCAGCGTGCGACAGGGATCTCTCTCTCATGAGCAGTTCTTC. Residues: CSVRQGSLSHEQFF.

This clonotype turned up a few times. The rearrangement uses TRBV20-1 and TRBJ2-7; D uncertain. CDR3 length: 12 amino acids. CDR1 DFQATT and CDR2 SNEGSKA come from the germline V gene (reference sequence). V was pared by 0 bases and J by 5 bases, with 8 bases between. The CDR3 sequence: CSARDPPDEQYF. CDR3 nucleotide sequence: TGCAGTGCTAGAGATCCTCCCGACGAGCAGTACTTC.

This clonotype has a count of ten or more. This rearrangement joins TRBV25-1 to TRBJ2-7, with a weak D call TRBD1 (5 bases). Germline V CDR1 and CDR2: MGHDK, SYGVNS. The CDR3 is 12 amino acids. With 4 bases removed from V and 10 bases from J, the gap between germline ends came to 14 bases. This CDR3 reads CASSGAGIEQYV. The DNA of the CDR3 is TGTGCCAGCAGTGGGGCAGGGATAGAACAGTACGTC.

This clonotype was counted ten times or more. CDR3 DNA sequence: TGCGCCAGCAGCTTGACAGGGGGAAATGAAAAACTGTTTTTT. Amino acids: CASSLTGGNEKLFF. The chain combines TRBV5-1 with TRBJ1-4; 8 bases line up with TRBD1. J gave up 5 bases and V 1 base, and 1 base lay outside the gene matches. CDR3 size: 14 residues. Looked up from germline, CDR1 is SGHRS and CDR2 is YFSETQ.